The rows below give T cell receptor beta chains drawn from one sample of a study of regulatory T cells in long-lasting Graves disease. TCRdb reanalysed the multiplex PCR reads using MiXCR and keeps one entry per CDR3 protein. The profile shows roughly 260,000 distinct CDR3 sequences, around a sixth of them singletons. The same sample was also used in a study of T cells in Graves' hyperthyroidism and ophthalmopathy.

The sample was peripheral blood mononuclear cells (PBMCs), taken at new diagnosis, from a patient treated with antithyroid drugs. These receptors originate from a woman aged 25 to 39 with Graves disease. Both conserved end residues are part of each CDR3. Each record gives: clone size, V gene, D gene, J gene, CDR3 protein, CDR3 DNA. A D gene is named only where the DNA matches it firmly. Not every row has a clone size; where given, it reads once, few, many or a size class.

many	TRBV2	TRBD2	TRBJ2-1	CASSGSRGDNEQFF	TGTGCCAGCAGTGGTTCCCGGGGGGACAATGAGCAGTTCTTC
many	TRBV18	NA	TRBJ1-5	CASSIQGDQPQHF	TGTGCCAGCTCGATACAGGGAGATCAGCCCCAGCATTTT
NA	TRBV15	NA	TRBJ2-1	CATSRDPSRDGNEQFF	TGTGCCACCAGCAGAGATCCGAGCAGGGATGGGAATGAGCAGTTCTTC
many	TRBV25-1	TRBD1	TRBJ2-3	CASSGAGGVDTQYF	TGTGCCAGCAGTGGGGCAGGGGGCGTAGATACGCAGTATTTT
few	TRBV20-1	NA	TRBJ2-3	CSASGSTDTQYF	TGCAGTGCTAGCGGGAGCACAGATACGCAGTATTTT
few	TRBV13	TRBD1	TRBJ1-4	CASSLTGGLANEKLFF	TGTGCCAGCAGCTTAACAGGGGGCCTAGCTAATGAAAAACTGTTTTTT
many	TRBV20-1	NA	TRBJ1-6	CSAMTRYNSPLHF	TGCAGTGCTATGACACGTTATAATTCACCCCTCCACTTT
many	TRBV7-2	NA	TRBJ2-1	CASSFQDNEQFF	TGTGCCAGCAGCTTCCAGGACAATGAGCAGTTCTTC
many	TRBV2	NA	TRBJ1-1	CASSDDDPEAFF	TGTGCCAGCAGTGATGACGACCCTGAAGCTTTCTTT
NA	TRBV20-1	TRBD2	TRBJ2-1	CSASDGGVYNEQFF	TGCAGTGCTAGTGACGGGGGGGTATACAATGAGCAGTTCTTC
NA	TRBV4-2	NA	TRBJ1-1	CASSQDHARAAFF	TGTGCCAGCAGCCAAGATCACGCCAGGGCGGCTTTCTTT
many	TRBV20-1	TRBD1	TRBJ1-1	CSAPSDRTGAFF	TGCAGTGCGCCTTCTGATCGGACAGGGGCTTTCTTT
NA	TRBV7-2	NA	TRBJ2-7	CASSLGGGEARVYF	TGTGCCAGCAGCTTAGGCGGCGGGGAGGCCCGGGTGTACTTC
many	TRBV2	NA	TRBJ1-5	CASSENGGEFNQPQHF	TGTGCCAGCAGTGAAAACGGGGGAGAATTCAATCAGCCCCAGCATTTT
many	TRBV11-2	NA	TRBJ1-6	CASSLGRSYNSPLHF	TGTGCCAGCAGCTTAGGGAGGTCCTATAATTCACCCCTCCACTTT
many	TRBV11-2	NA	TRBJ1-1	CASSLDRGGEAFF	TGTGCCAGCAGCTTAGATCGAGGAGGTGAAGCTTTCTTT
NA	TRBV10-2	NA	TRBJ2-6	CASSEMAGGANVLTF	TGCGCCAGCAGTGAGATGGCAGGAGGAGCCAACGTCCTGACTTTC
many	TRBV13	NA	TRBJ2-7	CASSSGNNYEQYF	TGTGCCAGCAGCTCGGGGAACAACTACGAGCAGTACTTC
NA	TRBV6-1	NA	TRBJ1-2	CASRPEGSLYGYTF	TGTGCCAGCAGACCAGAGGGTTCCCTCTATGGCTACACCTTC
many	TRBV6-2/TRBV6-3	TRBD2	TRBJ2-1	CASSSFSYRGGDNEQFF	TGTGCCAGCAGTTCCTTCTCGTACCGGGGAGGGGACAATGAGCAGTTCTTC
NA	TRBV20-1	NA	TRBJ1-6	CSASSPGGAYNSPLHF	TGCAGTGCTTCCTCCCCCGGGGGGGCCTATAATTCACCCCTCCACTTT
many	TRBV5-1	NA	TRBJ2-3	CASSLGRWSTDTQYF	TGTGCCAGCAGCTTGGGGAGGTGGAGCACAGATACGCAGTATTTT
many	TRBV11-2	NA	TRBJ1-2	CASRSRDGEFNGYTF	TGTGCCAGCAGATCCCGGGACGGAGAATTTAATGGCTACACCTTC
many	TRBV9	NA	TRBJ2-3	CASSAPATGGSDTQYF	TGTGCCAGCAGCGCCCCCGCGACGGGCGGATCCGATACGCAGTATTTT
few	TRBV12-3/TRBV12-4	NA	TRBJ2-3	CASSPDRRQYF	TGTGCCAGCAGCCCCGACAGGCGGCAGTATTTT
NA	TRBV15	TRBD1	TRBJ2-2	CATSRTGVTGELFF	TGTGCCACCAGCAGAACAGGGGTGACCGGGGAGCTGTTTTTT
many	TRBV5-1	TRBD1	TRBJ1-2	CASNTGANYGYTF	TGCGCCAGCAACACAGGGGCCAACTATGGCTACACCTTC
NA	TRBV6-1	NA	TRBJ1-4	CASSEGRLETLANEKLFF	TGTGCCAGCAGTGAAGGGCGGCTGGAAACACTCGCTAATGAAAAACTGTTTTTT
NA	TRBV7-9	TRBD1	TRBJ2-7	CASSPGTGENSYEQYF	TGTGCCAGCAGCCCGGGGACAGGGGAAAATTCCTACGAGCAGTACTTC
many	TRBV11-2	NA	TRBJ1-2	CASSQEYLLGNYGYTF	TGTGCCAGCAGCCAAGAATATCTTCTGGGGAACTATGGCTACACCTTC
many	TRBV20-1	NA	TRBJ1-5	CSASREFGQPQHF	TGCAGTGCTAGTCGGGAATTCGGTCAGCCCCAGCATTTT